The 10 T cell receptor beta chains reported below all come from one sample, sequenced in a study of cytomegalovirus exposure and HLA in healthy donors. The PCR had 60 Vbeta and 13 Jbeta primers. Assay used: immunoSEQ multiplex PCR; TCRdb lists only in-frame clones, some missing. The data contain fewer than 200,000 clones, around four fifths of them seen just once; the ten biggest clones take up roughly 10%. Specimen: PBMCs. The receptors come from a man aged 50 to 60 in good health and CMV-seropositive.

This clone was seen once. An end of the junction differs from the germline gene, which may be a read error. This sequence joins TRBV6-6 and TRBJ1-1; D is unresolved. There are 12 residues in the CDR3. CDR1 and CDR2 from the germline V gene are MNHNY and SVGAGI (reference sequence). In nucleotides, the CDR3 is TGTGCCAGCAGTACCACAAGTGGTGAAACTTTCTTT. Translation: CASSTTSGETFF.

The J gene is TRBJ2-3, the V gene TRBV13, with D perhaps matching TRBD1 (6 bases). From germline, CDR1 is PRHDT and CDR2 FYEKMQ (reference sequence). The V end was cut by 2 bases, the J end by 0 bases, with 15 bases between. CDR3 length: 17 residues. The CDR3 protein is CASSLSRGHPSTDTQYF. CDR3 bases: TGTGCCAGCAGCTTAAGTAGGGGACATCCTAGCACAGATACGCAGTATTTT.

The chain joins TRBV5-3 to TRBJ2-3; 9 bases are shared with TRBD1. TRBV5-3 is an ORF, and what it does is uncertain. V lost 0 bases and J lost 4; bases outside the gene matches: 0. The CDR3 is 14 residues long. This CDR3 is CARSLGTGADTQYF. CDR3 DNA: TGTGCCAGAAGCTTGGGGACAGGGGCAGATACGCAGTATTTT.

The chain recombines TRBV7-2 with TRBJ1-2; no firm D call. The CDR3 contains 16 residues. Germline V lookup: CDR1 SGHTA, CDR2 FQGNSA. Between the trimmed V and J ends, which lost 2 bases and 3 bases, there was a span of 16 bases. CDR3 sequence reads: CASSLYPRSDYYGYTF. For the CDR3, the DNA is TGTGCCAGCAGCTTATATCCGCGCAGCGATTACTATGGCTACACCTTC.

DNA of the CDR3: TGCGCCAGCAGTTCGGCCGGGACTAGCGGGAGTAATGAGCAGTTCTTC. This gives the protein CASSSAGTSGSNEQFF. The rearrangement joins TRBV5-1 to TRBJ2-1; 14 bases are shared with TRBD2. The length of the CDR3 is 16 residues. Germline V gene lookup returns CDR1 SGHRS and CDR2 YFSETQ. The V gene end was trimmed by 5 bases and the J gene end by 7 bases; junction bases not matched to a gene: 8.

The rearrangement uses TRBV11-2 and TRBJ1-4; D unresolved. The germline V gene has CDR1 SGHAT and CDR2 FQNNGV. With 5 bases removed from V and 3 bases from J, the gap between germline ends came to 22 bases. The CDR3 runs 18 residues. CDR3 loop: CASSLRRDLFAANEKLFF. The CDR3 nucleotides read TGTGCCAGCAGCCTCCGACGAGACCTTTTTGCGGCTAATGAAAAACTGTTTTTT.

The chain joins TRBV19 to TRBJ2-2; 10 nucleotides line up with TRBD1. Trimming took 8 bases from V and 4 from J; bases not matched to a gene: 13. This CDR3 region has 17 residues. Germline V gives CDR1 LNHDA, CDR2 SQIVND (reference sequence). Here the CDR3 reads CASSARPGQGFTGELFF. The CDR3 region has the DNA TGTGCCAGTTCAGCACGGCCGGGACAGGGGTTCACCGGGGAGCTGTTTTTT.

CDR3 residues: CASSVAGEDRGRYEQYF. As DNA, the CDR3 is TGTGCCAGCAGCGTAGCTGGGGAGGACAGGGGAAGGTACGAGCAGTACTTC. This chain joins TRBV9 and TRBJ2-7; 9 bases fit TRBD1. This CDR3 contains 17 residues. Unmatched junction bases numbered 11, after V lost 0 bases and J lost 4 bases. Per germline, CDR1 SGDLS and CDR2 YYNGEE.

The chain carries TRBV30 and TRBJ1-2; D gene uncertain. This CDR3 comprises 12 residues. Between the trimmed V and J ends, which lost 4 bases and 8 bases, there was a span of 14 bases. The germline V gene has CDR1 GTSNPN and CDR2 SVGIG (reference sequence). The CDR3: CAWTSTGGGYTF. The DNA of the CDR3 is TGTGCCTGGACCTCCACTGGAGGGGGCTACACCTTC.

This clone appeared once. This rearrangement joins TRBV5-1 to TRBJ2-1; TRBD2 aligns across 10 bases. The germline V gene encodes CDR1 SGHRS and CDR2 YFSETQ. V lost 0 bases and J lost 2; bases outside the gene matches: 8. CDR3 length: 18 amino acids. The chain's CDR3 is CASSLGASGSRAYNEQFF. The CDR3 region has the DNA TGCGCCAGCAGCTTGGGTGCTAGCGGGAGTCGCGCCTACAATGAGCAGTTCTTC. Based on the CDR3 plus reference TRBV5-1 and TRBJ2-1, the full variable domain is KAGVTQTPRYLIKTRGQQVTLSCSPISGHRSVSWYQQTPGQGLQFLFEYFSETQRNKGNFPGRFSGRQFSNSRSEMNVSTLELGDSALYLCASSLGASGSRAYNEQFFGPGTRLTVL.